This TCR beta chain comes out of a study of T cell responses to AZD1222 COVID-19 vaccine. Study conclusions and caveats: Baseline serology detected seropositivity in only 6 or 7 AZD1222 recipients. The peak T cell response came first, and repertoires were sampled only after it. A rise in Spike-specific TCR breadth and depth followed two AZD1222 doses.

Profiled with immunoSEQ multiplex PCR; TCRdb holds only in-frame clones, not every one. Of 120,000 to 150,000 clones detected, around 93% appear once; the ten largest clones hold 1.5% to 2%. Points on this clone: Its cognate antigen is unknown.

This CDR3 spans 16 amino acids. The trim removed 0 bases at V and 3 bases at J, leaving 3 bases unmatched. The V gene's germline CDR1 is LGHDT and CDR2 YNNKEL (reference sequence). The material sequenced was peripheral blood, taken on day 0 of AZD1222 vaccination. The rearrangement links TRBV3-1 (or the pseudogene TRBV3-2) to TRBJ2-1; TRBD2 matches at 9 bases. This sequence was found in an adult in good health. CDR3 in amino acids: CASSQEGGRDYNEQFF. CDR3 nucleotides: TGTGCCAGCAGCCAAGAGGGCGGGAGGGACTACAATGAGCAGTTCTTC.